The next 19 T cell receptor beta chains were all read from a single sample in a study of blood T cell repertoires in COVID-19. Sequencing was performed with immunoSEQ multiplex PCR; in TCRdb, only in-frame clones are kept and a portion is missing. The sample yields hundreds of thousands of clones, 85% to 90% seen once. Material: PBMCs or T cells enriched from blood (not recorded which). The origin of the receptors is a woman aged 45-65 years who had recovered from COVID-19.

CDR3 nucleotides: TGTGCCAGCAGCTTGTCAGGGGCGACGGGTGAAAAACTGTTTTTT. This translates into CASSLSGATGEKLFF. The chain carries TRBV5-6 and TRBJ1-4; D may be TRBD1 (6 bases). CDR3 length equals 15 residues. V shed 1 base and J shed 7 bases, with 14 bases lying between them. Per the germline V gene, CDR1 is SGHDT and CDR2 is YYEEEE.

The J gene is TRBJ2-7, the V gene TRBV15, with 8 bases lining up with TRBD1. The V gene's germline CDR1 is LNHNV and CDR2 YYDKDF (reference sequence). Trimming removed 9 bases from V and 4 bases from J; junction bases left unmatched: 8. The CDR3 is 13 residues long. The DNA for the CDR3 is TGTGCCACTTCGGACAGGGCAGGATACGAGCAGTACTTC. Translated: CATSDRAGYEQYF.

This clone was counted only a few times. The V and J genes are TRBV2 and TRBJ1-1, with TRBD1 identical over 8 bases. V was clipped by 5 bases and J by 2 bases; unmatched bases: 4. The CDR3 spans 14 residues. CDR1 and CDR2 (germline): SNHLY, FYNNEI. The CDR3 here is CASSRTGINTEAFF. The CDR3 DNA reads TGTGCCAGCAGTCGGACAGGGATAAACACTGAAGCTTTCTTT.

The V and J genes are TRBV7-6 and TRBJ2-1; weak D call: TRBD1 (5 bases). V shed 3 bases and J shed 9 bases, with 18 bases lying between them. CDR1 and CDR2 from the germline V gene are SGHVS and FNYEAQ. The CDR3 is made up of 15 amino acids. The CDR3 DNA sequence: TGTGCCAGCAGCTTTGACGGGTTAGGGGTTGGTGAGCAGTTCTTC. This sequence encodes CASSFDGLGVGEQFF. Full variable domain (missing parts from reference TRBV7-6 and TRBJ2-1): GAGVSQSPRYKVTKRGQDVALRCDPISGHVSLYWYRQALGQGPEFLTYFNYEAQQDKSGLPNDRFSAERPEGSISTLTIQRTEQRDSAMYRCASSFDGLGVGEQFFGPGTRLTVL.

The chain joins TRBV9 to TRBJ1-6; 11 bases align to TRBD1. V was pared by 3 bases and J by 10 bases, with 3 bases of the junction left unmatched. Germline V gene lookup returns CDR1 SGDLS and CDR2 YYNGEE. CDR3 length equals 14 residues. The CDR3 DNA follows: TGTGCCAGCAGCGGCCGGGACAGGGGGTCACCCCTCCACTTT. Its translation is CASSGRDRGSPLHF.

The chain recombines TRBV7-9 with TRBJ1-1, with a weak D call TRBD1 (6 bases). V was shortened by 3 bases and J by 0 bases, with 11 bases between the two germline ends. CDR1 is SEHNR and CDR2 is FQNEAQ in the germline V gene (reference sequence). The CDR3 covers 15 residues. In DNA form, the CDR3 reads TGTGCCAGCAGCTTTACGACAGGATTGAACACTGAAGCTTTCTTT. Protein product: CASSFTTGLNTEAFF.

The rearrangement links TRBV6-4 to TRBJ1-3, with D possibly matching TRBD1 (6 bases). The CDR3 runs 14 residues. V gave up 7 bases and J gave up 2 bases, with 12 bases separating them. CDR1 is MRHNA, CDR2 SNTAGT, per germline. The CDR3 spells CASTKTGTGNTIYF. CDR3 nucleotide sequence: TGTGCCAGCACCAAGACAGGCACTGGAAACACCATATATTTT.

Here the CDR3 reads CASSLDYREIQPQHF. The DNA for the CDR3 is TGTGCCAGCAGCTTAGACTACAGGGAGATTCAGCCCCAGCATTTT. The chain recombines TRBV7-2 with TRBJ1-5; a weak D match, TRBD1 (6 bases). The germline V gene has CDR1 SGHTA and CDR2 FQGNSA. V lost 1 base, J lost 6 bases, and 13 bases lay in between. The CDR3 has 15 amino acids.

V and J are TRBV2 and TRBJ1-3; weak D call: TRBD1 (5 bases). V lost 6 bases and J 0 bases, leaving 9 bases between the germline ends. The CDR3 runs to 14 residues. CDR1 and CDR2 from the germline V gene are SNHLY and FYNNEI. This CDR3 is CASRWGGSGNTIYF. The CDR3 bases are TGTGCCAGCAGGTGGGGGGGCTCTGGAAACACCATATATTTT.

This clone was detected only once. CDR3 protein: CASSQPGQDYSYSGNTIYF. The CDR3 coding sequence is TGTGCCAGCAGCCAGCCGGGACAGGACTATTCCTACTCTGGAAACACCATATATTTT. V and J are TRBV7-9 and TRBJ1-3; 8 nucleotides line up with TRBD1. This CDR3 is built from 19 residues. Trimming took 5 bases from V and 0 from J; bases not matched to a gene: 15. Germline V gene data show CDR1 as SEHNR and CDR2 as FQNEAQ (reference sequence).

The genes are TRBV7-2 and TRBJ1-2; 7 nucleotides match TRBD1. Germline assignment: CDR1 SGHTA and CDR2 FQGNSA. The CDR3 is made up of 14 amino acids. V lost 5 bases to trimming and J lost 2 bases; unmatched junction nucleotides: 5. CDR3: CASSPTQGNYGYTF. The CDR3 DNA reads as TGTGCCAGCAGCCCGACACAGGGGAACTATGGCTACACCTTC.

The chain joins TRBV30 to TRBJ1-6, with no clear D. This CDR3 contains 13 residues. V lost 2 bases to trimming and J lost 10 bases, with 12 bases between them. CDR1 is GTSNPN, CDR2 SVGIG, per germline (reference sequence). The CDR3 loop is CAWSSGLRSPLHF. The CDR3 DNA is TGTGCCTGGAGTTCTGGGCTAAGGTCACCCCTCCACTTT.

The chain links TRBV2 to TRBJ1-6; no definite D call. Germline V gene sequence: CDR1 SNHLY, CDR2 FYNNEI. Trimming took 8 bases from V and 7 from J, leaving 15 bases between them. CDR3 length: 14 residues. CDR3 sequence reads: CASGKRDWNSPLHF. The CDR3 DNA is TGTGCCAGCGGAAAGAGGGATTGGAATTCACCCCTCCACTTT.

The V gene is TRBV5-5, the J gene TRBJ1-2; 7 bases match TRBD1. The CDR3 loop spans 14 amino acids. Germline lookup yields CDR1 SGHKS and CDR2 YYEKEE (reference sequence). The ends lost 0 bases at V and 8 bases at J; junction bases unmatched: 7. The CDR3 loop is CASSLEGAESGYTF. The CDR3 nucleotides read TGTGCCAGCAGCTTGGAGGGGGCTGAATCGGGCTACACCTTC.

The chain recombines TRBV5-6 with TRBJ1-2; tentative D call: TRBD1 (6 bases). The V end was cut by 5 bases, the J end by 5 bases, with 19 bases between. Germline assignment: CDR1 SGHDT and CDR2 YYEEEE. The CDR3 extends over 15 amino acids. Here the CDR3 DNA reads TGTGCCAGCAGGGCCCCCGGACGGGGACATTATGGCTACACCTTC. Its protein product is CASRAPGRGHYGYTF.

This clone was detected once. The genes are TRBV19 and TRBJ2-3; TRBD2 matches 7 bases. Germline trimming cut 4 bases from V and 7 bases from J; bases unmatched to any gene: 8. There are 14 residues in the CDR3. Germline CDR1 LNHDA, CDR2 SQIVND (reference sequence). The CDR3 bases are TGTGCCAGTAGTACAAGTATGGGGGGGAATACGCAGTATTTT. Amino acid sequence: CASSTSMGGNTQYF.

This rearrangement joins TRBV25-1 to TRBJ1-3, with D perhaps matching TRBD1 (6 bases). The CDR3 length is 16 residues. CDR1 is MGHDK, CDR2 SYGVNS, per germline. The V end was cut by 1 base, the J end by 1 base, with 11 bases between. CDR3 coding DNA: TGTGCCAGCAGTGAATTGAGGACAGTTTCTGGAAACACCATATATTTT. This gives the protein CASSELRTVSGNTIYF.

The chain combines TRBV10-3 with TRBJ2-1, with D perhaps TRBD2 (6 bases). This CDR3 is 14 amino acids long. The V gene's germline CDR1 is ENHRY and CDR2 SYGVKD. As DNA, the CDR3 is TGTGCGATCGGGGCGGGAAGCTCCTACAATGAGCAGTTCTTC. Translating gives CAIGAGSSYNEQFF.

The CDR3 reads CASSGTGGSNQPQHF. Written as DNA, the CDR3 is TGTGCCAGCAGCGGGACAGGGGGGAGCAATCAGCCCCAGCATTTT. The chain combines TRBV6-5 with TRBJ1-5; 11 nucleotides agree with TRBD1. In germline, CDR1 is MNHEY, CDR2 SVGAGI. V lost 6 bases, J lost 1 base, and 2 bases stayed unmatched. CDR3 size: 15 residues.